These 10 T cell receptor beta chains were all obtained from the same sample, sequenced in a study of shared clonotypes between healthy human individuals. Naivety among CD8 cells was defined by CD45RO negativity and positive CCR7 selection, thereby excluding terminally differentiated effector memory CD45RA+ cells. Profiled with immunoSEQ multiplex PCR; TCRdb holds only in-frame clones, not every one. The data contain just over 2,000,000 clones, roughly 94% of them singletons. Material: naive CD8+ T cells sorted from blood. These receptors came from a young man in good health.

This clone was observed once. V and J are TRBV25-1 and TRBJ1-2; no definite D call. Deletions cut 1 base from V and 1 base from J, with 7 bases between. CDR3 length: 14 amino acids. Germline V gene data show CDR1 as MGHDK and CDR2 as SYGVNS. CDR3 amino acids: CASSESYDNYGYTF. The DNA for the CDR3 is TGTGCCAGCAGTGAATCCTACGATAACTATGGCTACACCTTC.

This chain uses TRBV27 with TRBJ1-6; tentatively, D is TRBD1 (6 bases). The CDR3 consists of 15 residues. CDR1 and CDR2 from the germline V gene are MNHEY and SMNVEV (reference sequence). V lost 7 bases and J lost 5, with 15 bases in between. Written as DNA, the CDR3 is TGTGCCAGCACCTGGCTACAGGGTAATAATTCACCCCTCCACTTT. It specifies CASTWLQGNNSPLHF.

V usage is TRBV28 and J usage is TRBJ2-4, with D possibly TRBD2 on 6 matching bases. Per the germline V gene, CDR1 is MDHEN and CDR2 is SYDVKM. With 8 bases removed from V and 6 bases from J, the gap between germline ends came to 14 bases. The CDR3 runs 13 residues. The CDR3 nucleotides are TGTGCCAGCGGATGGGACGGGGGAAACATTCAGTACTTC. This codes for CASGWDGGNIQYF.

The chain has TRBV4-3 and TRBJ2-7; D may be TRBD2 (5 bases). Germline CDR1 is LGHNA and CDR2 is YSLEER. Trimming removed 1 base at V and 2 bases at J, with 12 bases between. The CDR3 length is 15 residues. The CDR3 spells CASSQGSSLTYEQYF. In nucleotides, the CDR3 is TGCGCCAGCAGCCAAGGATCTAGCCTTACCTACGAGCAGTACTTC.

The genes are TRBV27 and TRBJ2-1, with 10 bases fitting TRBD1. The junction had 5 bases not matched to a gene; V was cut back by 5 bases and J by 7 bases. The CDR3 totals 14 residues. Germline lookup yields CDR1 MNHEY and CDR2 SMNVEV (reference sequence). The CDR3 region has the DNA TGTGCCAGCAGTCCGTGGACAGGGGGGAATGAGCAGTTCTTC. Translation gives CASSPWTGGNEQFF.

Comment on this clone: Other DNA sequences in the sample encode the same CDR3. This chain links TRBV7-9 with TRBJ1-6; perhaps TRBD1 as D (5 bases). CDR3 length equals 15 residues. The germline V gene has CDR1 SEHNR and CDR2 FQNEAQ (reference sequence). V dropped 1 base and J dropped 5 bases, with 9 bases sitting between them. CDR3 coding DNA: TGTGCCAGCAGCTTAGTCCAGGGAAATAATTCACCCCTCCACTTT. This encodes CASSLVQGNNSPLHF. Based on the CDR3 plus reference TRBV7-9 and TRBJ1-6, the full variable domain is DTGVSQNPRHKITKRGQNVTFRCDPISEHNRLYWYRQTLGQGPEFLTYFQNEAQLEKSRLLSDRFSAERPKGSFSTLEIQRTEQGDSAMYLCASSLVQGNNSPLHFGNGTRLTVT.

The chain uses TRBV7-8 and TRBJ1-2; D call uncertain. Trimming took 1 base from V and 6 from J, leaving 9 bases between them. The CDR3 totals 13 residues. Germline CDR1 SGHVS, CDR2 FQNEAQ. The CDR3 DNA reads TGTGCCAGCAGCTTAGGGTTGCTTGATGGCTACACCTTC. Translation: CASSLGLLDGYTF.

Details on this clone: The sample contains more than one DNA sequence encoding this CDR3. The V and J genes are TRBV27 and TRBJ2-3, with D uncertain. Germline V gene sequence: CDR1 MNHEY, CDR2 SMNVEV (reference sequence). This CDR3 is 13 amino acids long. With 0 bases removed from V and 2 bases from J, the gap between germline ends came to 3 bases. CDR3 nucleotide sequence: TGTGCCAGCAGTTTATCGTACACAGATACGCAGTATTTT. It is translated as CASSLSYTDTQYF.

With regard to this clone: This same CDR3 is encoded by further DNA sequences in the sample. The V and J genes are TRBV7-9 and TRBJ2-7; 7 positions agree with TRBD1. This CDR3 comprises 12 residues. The germline V gene encodes CDR1 SEHNR and CDR2 FQNEAQ (reference sequence). V shed 4 bases, J shed 7 bases, and the junction held 4 bases outside the gene matches. The CDR3 bases are TGTGCCAGCAGCTCTACAGGGGTTGAGCAGTACTTC. Translated: CASSSTGVEQYF.

V gene TRBV7-6 combines with J gene TRBJ1-1, with a possible D match to TRBD1 (6 bases). The germline V gene has CDR1 SGHVS and CDR2 FNYEAQ. V was cut by 5 bases and J by 1 base, with 8 bases left in between. The CDR3 contains 13 residues. The CDR3 nucleotides read TGTGCCAGCAGCCAGGACAGGAACACTGAAGCTTTCTTT. It encodes CASSQDRNTEAFF.